This is a list of T cell receptor beta chains from one sample in a study of cytomegalovirus exposure and HLA in healthy donors. Here immunoSEQ multiplex PCR was the method, and the copy in TCRdb shows in-frame clones only, minus some. The repertoire holds approximately 150,000 clones, with around 81% as singletons. Sequenced material: PBMCs. All receptors come from a woman in her 50s in good health and CMV-seronegative. The CDR3 runs from the conserved cysteine through the conserved F or W. A D gene is named only where the DNA matches it firmly. Size is stated for part of the rows, as once, few or many counts, or as a class when the clone is expanded.

>many|TRBV2|TRBJ2-7|TRBD1
TGTGCCAGCAGCCGGGACAGGGCCTCCTACGAGCAGTACTTC
CASSRDRASYEQYF
>once|TRBV7-7|TRBJ2-7|TRBD1
TGTGCCAGCAGCTTAAACCCGGGACAGGGCAACGAGCAGTACTTC
CASSLNPGQGNEQYF
>NA|TRBV30|TRBJ1-4|TRBD1
TGTGCCTGGAGGGGGACAGGCCGTATGTCTAATGAAAAACTGTTTTTT
CAWRGTGRMSNEKLFF
>NA|TRBV11-2|TRBJ2-1|TRBD2
TGTGCCAGCAGGGCCAGCGGGACGGGACGGTATGAGCAGTTCTTC
CASRASGTGRYEQFF
>NA|TRBV6-1|TRBJ2-7|TRBD1
TGTGCCAGCAGTGGGTCAGGGGGACCCCGGGAGCAGTACTTC
CASSGSGGPREQYF
>NA|TRBV28|TRBJ1-3|NA
TGTGCCAGCAGTTTGCCTCAGGGAGGCAAAAATGGAAACACCATATATTTT
CASSLPQGGKNGNTIYF
>NA|TRBV5-5|TRBJ2-7|NA
TGTGCCAGCAGCAGTCCTGTTCCGTCGGTTAGCGAGCAGTACTTC
CASSSPVPSVSEQYF
>NA|TRBV7-9|TRBJ2-7|TRBD2
TGTGCCAGCAGCCCCGCCCGGGCGGCGGGGGAGAAGTCCGAGCAGTACTTC
CASSPARAAGEKSEQYF
>NA|TRBV5-4|TRBJ2-3|TRBD2
TGTGCCAGCAGCTTCACTAGCGGGGGTGATACGCAGTATTTT
CASSFTSGGDTQYF
>NA|TRBV7-2|TRBJ1-5|NA
TGTGCCAGCAGCTTAAGAATAGGTATCCGAGGTCAGCCCCAGCATTTT
CASSLRIGIRGQPQHF
>few|TRBV9|TRBJ1-3|TRBD1
TGTGCCAGCAGCGCGATTCGGGACAGGGATGGAAACACCATATATTTT
CASSAIRDRDGNTIYF
>NA|TRBV5-1|TRBJ2-2|NA
TGCGCCAGCAGCTTGGTGGGACAGAACACCGGGGAGCTGTTTTTT
CASSLVGQNTGELFF
>NA|TRBV27|TRBJ1-6|TRBD1
TGTGCCAGCAGTTCGACCCGACAGGGGAGCTCCTATAATTCACCCCTCCACTTT
CASSSTRQGSSYNSPLHF
>NA|TRBV28|TRBJ1-2|TRBD1
TGTGCCAGCAGAAGGACAGGGCCCGGCTATGGCTACACCTTC
CASRRTGPGYGYTF
>NA|TRBV4-3|TRBJ2-3|NA
TGCGCCAGCAGCCAAGGGGCGGGGTACACAGATACGCAGTATTTT
CASSQGAGYTDTQYF
>NA|TRBV27|TRBJ2-1|TRBD2
TGTGCCAGCAGTACCATATCGGGACTAGCTCTGTACAATGAGCAGTTCTTC
CASSTISGLALYNEQFF
>NA|TRBV6-1|TRBJ1-4|NA
TGTGCCAGCAGTGTGGGGGCAAAACTGTTTTTT
CASSVGAKLFF
>few|TRBV9|TRBJ2-3|TRBD1
TGTGCCAGCAGCGTAACAGGGACAGGGGGCAAAGCAGGTACGCAGTATTTT
CASSVTGTGGKAGTQYF
>NA|TRBV18|TRBJ1-1|TRBD1
TGTGCCAGCTCACCCTGGGCAGGGGGCACTGAAGCTTTCTTT
CASSPWAGGTEAFF
>NA|TRBV28|TRBJ2-7|TRBD2
TGTGCCAGCAGTTTATCTGGGACTAGCGGAAACCCTTTTGGGCAGTACTTC
CASSLSGTSGNPFGQYF
>NA|TRBV20-1|TRBJ2-5|NA
TGCAGTGCTAATAAGGGGGAGACCCAGTACTTC
CSANKGETQYF
>NA|TRBV18|TRBJ2-3|NA
TGTGCCAGCCAACAGGACCGCACAGATACGCAGTATTTT
CASQQDRTDTQYF
>NA|TRBV13|TRBJ2-7|TRBD1
TGTGCCAGCAGCTTGGACAGGGGGGCCTACGAGCAGTACTTC
CASSLDRGAYEQYF
>NA|TRBV13|TRBJ2-1|TRBD2
TGTGCCAGCAGCTCCCTAGCGGGAAGCGATGAGCAGTTCTTC
CASSSLAGSDEQFF
>NA|TRBV13|TRBJ2-5|NA
TGTGCCAGCAGCTCGAGACACCATGGCGAGACCCAGTACTTC
CASSSRHHGETQYF
>NA|TRBV7-2|TRBJ1-3|TRBD1
TGTGCCAGCAGCAAAGGGGGGACAGGGGCAGGAAACACCATATATTTT
CASSKGGTGAGNTIYF